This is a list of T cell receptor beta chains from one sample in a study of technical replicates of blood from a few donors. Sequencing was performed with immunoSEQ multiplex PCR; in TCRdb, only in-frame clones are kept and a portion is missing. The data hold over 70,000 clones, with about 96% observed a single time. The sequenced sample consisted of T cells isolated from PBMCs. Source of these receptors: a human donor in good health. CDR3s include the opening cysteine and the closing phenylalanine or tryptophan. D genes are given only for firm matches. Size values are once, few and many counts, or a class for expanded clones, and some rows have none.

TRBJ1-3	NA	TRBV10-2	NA	CASKLSGSGNTIYF	TGCGCCAGCAAGTTATCAGGCTCCGGAAACACCATATATTTT
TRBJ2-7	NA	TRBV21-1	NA	CASSKVQGQSPIGSYEQYF	TGTGCCAGCAGCAAAGTACAAGGACAGAGCCCCATTGGGTCCTACGAGCAGTACTTC
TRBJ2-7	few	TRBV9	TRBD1	CASSPGQGRPYEQYF	TGTGCCAGCAGCCCGGGACAGGGAAGGCCCTACGAGCAGTACTTC
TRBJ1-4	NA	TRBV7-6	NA	CASSSDRYNEKLFF	TGTGCCAGCAGCTCGGACAGATATAATGAAAAACTGTTTTTT
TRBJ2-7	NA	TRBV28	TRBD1	CASSLAGTGSSEQYF	TGTGCCAGCAGTTTAGCCGGGACAGGGAGCAGCGAGCAGTACTTC
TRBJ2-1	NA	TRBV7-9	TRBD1	CASSSGTGMFMNEQFF	TGTGCCAGCAGCTCCGGGACAGGAATGTTCATGAATGAGCAGTTCTTC
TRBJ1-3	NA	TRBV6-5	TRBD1	CASSLGQSSGNTIYF	TGTGCCAGCAGCCTGGGACAGAGCTCTGGAAACACCATATATTTT
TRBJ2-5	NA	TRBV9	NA	CASSVGGEQETQYF	TGTGCCAGCAGCGTAGGGGGGGAACAAGAGACCCAGTACTTC
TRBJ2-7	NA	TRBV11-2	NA	CASSPQGREQYF	TGTGCCAGCAGCCCGCAGGGCCGTGAGCAGTACTTC
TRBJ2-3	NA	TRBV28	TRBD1	CASIGQGPDTQYF	TGTGCCAGCATTGGACAGGGCCCAGATACGCAGTATTTT
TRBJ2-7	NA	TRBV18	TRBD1	CASSRYPGQGFFEQYF	TGTGCCAGCTCACGATATCCGGGACAGGGTTTTTTCGAGCAGTACTTC
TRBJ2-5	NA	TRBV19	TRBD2	CAVAKLAGELETQYF	TGTGCAGTGGCGAAACTAGCGGGGGAACTGGAGACCCAGTACTTC
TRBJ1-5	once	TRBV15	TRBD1	CATSRDTGGQPQHF	TGTGCCACCAGCAGAGATACAGGGGGCCAGCCCCAGCATTTT
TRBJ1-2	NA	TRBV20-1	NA	CSASSSTVNTF	TGCAGTGCTAGTAGTAGCACGGTAAACACCTTC
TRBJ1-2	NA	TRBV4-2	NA	CASSHPSEGGNGYTF	TGTGCCAGCAGCCATCCCTCCGAGGGAGGTAACGGCTACACCTTC
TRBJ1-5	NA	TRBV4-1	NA	CASSLERYSNQPQHF	TGCGCCAGCAGCCTCGAGAGGTATAGCAATCAGCCCCAGCATTTT
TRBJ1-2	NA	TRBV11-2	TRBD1	CASSWGTGGGYTF	TGTGCCAGCAGTTGGGGGACAGGGGGCGGCTACACCTTC
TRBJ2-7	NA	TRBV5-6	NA	CASSLRDRTPEQYF	TGTGCCAGCAGCTTGCGTGACAGGACACCCGAGCAGTACTTC
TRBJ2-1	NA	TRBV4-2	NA	CASSLETAYNEQFF	TGTGCCAGCAGCCTCGAGACAGCGTACAATGAGCAGTTCTTC
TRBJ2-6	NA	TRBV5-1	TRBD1	CASSLTEPSGGLSGANVLTF	TGCGCCAGCAGCTTGACGGAACCCTCAGGGGGCTTGTCTGGGGCCAACGTCCTGACTTTC
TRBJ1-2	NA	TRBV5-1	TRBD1	CASTTGDHANYGYTF	TGCGCCAGCACCACAGGGGACCACGCTAACTATGGCTACACCTTC
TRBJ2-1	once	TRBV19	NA	CASTPRGYNEQFF	TGTGCCAGTACCCCTCGGGGCTACAATGAGCAGTTCTTC
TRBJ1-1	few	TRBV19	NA	CASSIRGGNTEAFF	TGTGCCAGTAGTATAAGGGGGGGGAACACTGAAGCTTTCTTT
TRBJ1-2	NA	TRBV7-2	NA	CASSLGRLGARYGYTF	TGTGCCAGCAGCTTAGGTCGACTGGGGGCACGCTATGGCTACACCTTC
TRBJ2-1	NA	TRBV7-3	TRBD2	CASSPRTSNNEQFF	TGTGCCAGCAGCCCGCGGACTAGCAACAATGAGCAGTTCTTC
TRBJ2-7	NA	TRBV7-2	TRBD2	CASSLGGGDSYEQYF	TGTGCCAGCAGCTTAGGTGGGGGGGACTCCTACGAGCAGTACTTC
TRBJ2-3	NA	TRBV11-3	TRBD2	CASSPRGGPLTDTQYF	TGTGCCAGCAGCCCCCGCGGGGGGCCCTTAACGGATACGCAGTATTTT
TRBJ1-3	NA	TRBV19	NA	CASSIATTQRGNTIYF	TGTGCCAGTAGTATAGCCACGACGCAGCGTGGAAACACCATATATTTT
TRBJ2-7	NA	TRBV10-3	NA	CAISWGEASEGYEQYF	TGTGCCATCAGCTGGGGGGAGGCTAGCGAGGGATACGAGCAGTACTTC
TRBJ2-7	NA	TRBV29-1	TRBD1	CSVEVDRSYEQYF	TGCAGCGTTGAGGTGGACAGGTCCTACGAGCAGTACTTC
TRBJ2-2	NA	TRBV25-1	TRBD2	CASSDPRLAGGIGELFF	TGTGCCAGCAGTGATCCCCGACTAGCGGGGGGTATTGGGGAGCTGTTTTTT
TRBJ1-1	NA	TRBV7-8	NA	CASSLGVGIAEWTFF	TGTGCCAGCAGCCTCGGAGTGGGGATAGCGGAGTGGACTTTCTTT
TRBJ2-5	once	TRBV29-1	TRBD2	CSDLSGTSLQTQYF	TGCAGCGACCTATCCGGGACTAGCTTACAGACCCAGTACTTC
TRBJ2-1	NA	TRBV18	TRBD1	CASSRDRAQANEQFF	TGTGCCAGCTCACGCGACAGGGCTCAAGCCAATGAGCAGTTCTTC
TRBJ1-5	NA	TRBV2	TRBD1	CASSGGQGPQPQHF	TGTGCCAGCAGTGGGGGACAGGGCCCTCAGCCCCAGCATTTT
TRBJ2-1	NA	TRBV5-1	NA	CASSRSDSYYNEQFF	TGCGCCAGCAGCCGATCTGACAGCTACTACAATGAGCAGTTCTTC
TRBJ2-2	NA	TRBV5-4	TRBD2	CASNLGLAGDTGELFF	TGTGCCAGCAACCTGGGACTAGCGGGGGACACCGGGGAGCTGTTTTTT
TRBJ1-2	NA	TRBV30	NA	CAWGQGDYGYTF	TGTGCCTGGGGTCAGGGCGACTATGGCTACACCTTC
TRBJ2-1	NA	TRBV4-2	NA	CASSQVLDRSEQFF	TGTGCCAGCAGCCAAGTTCTTGACAGGAGTGAGCAGTTCTTC
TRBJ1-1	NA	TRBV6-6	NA	CASRPQGNTEAFF	TGTGCCAGCAGGCCCCAGGGGAATACTGAAGCTTTCTTT
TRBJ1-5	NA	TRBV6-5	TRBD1	CASSPGQGEHQPQHF	TGTGCCAGCAGTCCCGGACAGGGAGAACATCAGCCCCAGCATTTT
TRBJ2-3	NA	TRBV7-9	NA	CASSFFAGPTDTQYF	TGTGCCAGCAGCTTCTTTGCAGGGCCCACAGATACGCAGTATTTT
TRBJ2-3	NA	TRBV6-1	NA	CASSDPFVARTGTQYF	TGTGCCAGCAGTGATCCTTTTGTCGCTCGTACGGGTACGCAGTATTTT
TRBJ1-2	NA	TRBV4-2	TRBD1	CASSPPGQSNYGYTF	TGTGCCAGCAGCCCGCCGGGACAGTCAAACTATGGCTACACCTTC
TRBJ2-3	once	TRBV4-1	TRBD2	CASSQAPSGSGARDTQYF	TGCGCCAGCAGCCAGGCCCCCTCTGGTAGCGGGGCAAGGGATACGCAGTATTTT
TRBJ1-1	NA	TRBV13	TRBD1	CASSSPRRGRDREHEAFF	TGTGCCAGCAGCTCCCCTCGGCGGGGCCGGGACAGGGAACATGAAGCTTTCTTT
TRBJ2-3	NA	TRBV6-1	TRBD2	CASSETGGTGTDTQYF	TGTGCCAGCAGTGAAACCGGGGGGACGGGAACAGATACGCAGTATTTT
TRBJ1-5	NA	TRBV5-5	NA	CASSLFMYGQFSNQPQHF	TGTGCCAGCAGCTTGTTTATGTATGGACAGTTTAGCAATCAGCCCCAGCATTTT
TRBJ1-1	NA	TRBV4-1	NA	CASSSIRDTEAFF	TGCGCCAGCAGCTCCATTCGCGACACTGAAGCTTTCTTT
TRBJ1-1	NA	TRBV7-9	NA	CASSLGEWETEAFF	TGTGCCAGCAGCTTAGGGGAGTGGGAGACTGAAGCTTTCTTT
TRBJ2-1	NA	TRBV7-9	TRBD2	CASAGDSYNEQFF	TGTGCCAGCGCGGGGGACTCCTACAATGAGCAGTTCTTC
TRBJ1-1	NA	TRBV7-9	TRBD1	CASSFGGDRGNTEAFF	TGTGCCAGCAGCTTCGGAGGGGACAGGGGGAACACTGAAGCTTTCTTT
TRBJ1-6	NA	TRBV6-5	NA	CASSYRTEQTSPLHF	TGTGCCAGCAGTTACCGGACAGAGCAGACTTCACCCCTCCACTTT
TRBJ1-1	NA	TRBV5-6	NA	CASSDYGEPNTEAFF	TGTGCCAGCAGCGACTATGGGGAACCTAACACTGAAGCTTTCTTT
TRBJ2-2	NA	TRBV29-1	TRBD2	CSAPGGGLYTGELFF	TGCAGCGCCCCTGGCGGGGGGCTTTACACCGGGGAGCTGTTTTTT
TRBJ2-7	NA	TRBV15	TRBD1	CATSTRQGPYEQYF	TGTGCCACCAGCACCCGACAGGGCCCCTACGAGCAGTACTTC
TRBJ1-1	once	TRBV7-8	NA	CASSLGGLNTEAFF	TGTGCCAGCAGCTTAGGCGGTCTGAACACTGAAGCTTTCTTT
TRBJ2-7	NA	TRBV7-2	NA	CASSFLGGYEQYF	TGTGCCAGCAGCTTCCTGGGGGGATACGAGCAGTACTTC
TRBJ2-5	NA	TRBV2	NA	CASNSPETQYF	TGTGCCAGCAACTCCCCAGAGACCCAGTACTTC
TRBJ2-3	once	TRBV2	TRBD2	CASTATSGSYTDTQYF	TGTGCCAGCACCGCGACTAGCGGGAGTTACACAGATACGCAGTATTTT